This T cell receptor beta chain was observed in a study of technical replicates of blood from a handful of donors. Germline V CDR1 and CDR2: MNHNY, SVGAGI (reference sequence). The CDR3 covers 16 residues. Trimming shortened V by 2 bases and J by 4 bases, and 18 bases separated the two germline ends. Profiling relied on immunoSEQ multiplex PCR, and the TCRdb table lists in-frame clones only, not all of them. The data show approximately 95,000 clones, 85% to 95% seen once. The sample taken for sequencing was T cells isolated from PBMCs. This sequence was found in a human donor in good health. The J gene is TRBJ2-7, the V gene TRBV6-6; no clear D. The CDR3 region is CASSYNFATENYEQYF. In nucleotides, the CDR3 is TGTGCCAGCAGTTACAATTTCGCGACTGAGAATTACGAGCAGTACTTC.